This TCR beta chain appears in the sequencing data of a study of graft-versus-host responses after intestinal transplantation. For the study at large: Those transplanted obtained multivisceral, liver-intestinal, or isolated intestinal grafts. Once they had received anti-thymocyte globulin induction, all recipients took tacrolimus and steroids for about three years.

Study-level points and caveats: Some GvH clones appeared in ileal mucosa or blood before recipient bone marrow. Across patients carrying graft-donor T cell macrochimerism, allografts held high graft-versus-host to host-versus-graft clonal ratios.

The germline V and J ends were trimmed by 4 bases and 5 bases, with 12 bases remaining between them. The CDR3 contains 13 residues. Germline loops: CDR1 MNHEY, CDR2 SVGAGI. TCRdb keeps only in-frame clones here, not all; method: immunoSEQ multiplex PCR. The sample records around 39,000 clones, roughly nine tenths being singletons. About this clone: The antigen is unknown.

Sequencing used PBMCs, obtained around 270 days after transplant. The receptor comes from a human patient who received an intestinal transplant, so some T cells may come from the graft donor. V gene TRBV6-5 combines with J gene TRBJ2-7; D tentatively fits TRBD1 or TRBD2 (6 bases each). The CDR3 DNA follows: TGTGCCAGCAGTTTCCGGGGGCCTGACGAGCAGTACTTC. Translation: CASSFRGPDEQYF.